This is a list of T cell receptor beta chains from one sample in a study of post-analysis software for immune sequencing data. Using its own MiXCR run on the PCR reads, TCRdb lists one record per CDR3 protein. The table includes about 540,000 distinct CDR3 sequences, under 40% detected once. Sequenced material: blood. All receptors derive from a girl aged 2-17 years with multiple sclerosis. Each CDR3 is given with its conserved first and last residue. The D gene is left open where the match is weak. Size is stated for part of the rows, as once, few or many counts, or as a class when the clone is expanded.

CDR3 DNA,CDR3 protein,D gene,J gene,V gene,clone size
TGCGCCAGCAGCTTCGCCGGAAAGGGGACAGATACGCAGTATTTT,CASSFAGKGTDTQYF,.,TRBJ2-3,TRBV5-1,.
TGCAGGGAACTAGCGGGGGAGTTCCAGTACTTC,CRELAGEFQYF,TRBD2,TRBJ2-5,TRBV20-1,.
TGTGTCAGCAGCCCCGGGGGTGGCTACAATGAAAAACTGTTTTTT,CVSSPGGGYNEKLFF,.,TRBJ1-4,TRBV27,.
TGTGCCAGCAGCCAACGGGGCGTCTACGAGCAGTACTTC,CASSQRGVYEQYF,.,TRBJ2-7,TRBV3-1,few
TGTGCCAGCAGCCGAAAGCGGGGGGACCGAACAGATACGCAGTATTTT,CASSRKRGDRTDTQYF,TRBD2,TRBJ2-3,TRBV3-1,.
TGCAGCGTTGCGGACACTCGCCATGGCTACACCTTC,CSVADTRHGYTF,.,TRBJ1-2,TRBV29-1,few
TGTGCCAGCAGTGGACGGTACGAGCAGTACTTC,CASSGRYEQYF,.,TRBJ2-7,TRBV6-6,few
TGCGCCAGCAGTCGGCTGACAGGGATGAACACTGAAGCTTTCTTT,CASSRLTGMNTEAFF,TRBD1,TRBJ1-1,TRBV5-1,.
TGCAGCGTCTTCGACAACTATGGCTACACCTTC,CSVFDNYGYTF,.,TRBJ1-2,TRBV29-1,many
TGCAGCGTTCAAGAGGGATACGAGCAGTACTTC,CSVQEGYEQYF,.,TRBJ2-7,TRBV29-1,.
TGTGCCAGCAGCGGACCTGCGGGGGTCTGGAGCGAGCAGTACTTC,CASSGPAGVWSEQYF,TRBD2,TRBJ2-7,TRBV9,few
TGCAGTGCCCCTAGCAATAGCAATCAGCCCCAGCATTTT,CSAPSNSNQPQHF,.,TRBJ1-5,TRBV20-1,.
TGCGCCAGCAGCCAAGAAGGAGGGAATAATGAAAAACTGTTTTTT,CASSQEGGNNEKLFF,.,TRBJ1-4,TRBV4-1,.
TGCAGTGCTAGAGACATCCAGGGCAGCAATCAGCCCCAGCATTTT,CSARDIQGSNQPQHF,.,TRBJ1-5,TRBV20-1,few
TGTGCCAGCTCACCGGACAGGGTATCAGATACGCAGTATTTT,CASSPDRVSDTQYF,TRBD1,TRBJ2-3,TRBV18,.
TGTGCCAGTAGTAGGACTCTCTCCTACAATGAGCAGTTCTTC,CASSRTLSYNEQFF,.,TRBJ2-1,TRBV19,few
TGTGCCAGCAGCCGCCCCCCCGGTATGGGCCGAAACTCCTACGAGCAGTACTTC,CASSRPPGMGRNSYEQYF,.,TRBJ2-7,TRBV7-2,few
TGCAGCGTTGTGTCCTTTTGGAATGAGCAGTTCTTC,CSVVSFWNEQFF,.,TRBJ2-1,TRBV29-1,many
TGTGCCAGCAGTCTCAGTCCCTCGGGAGATACGCAGTATTTT,CASSLSPSGDTQYF,.,TRBJ2-3,TRBV12-3/TRBV12-4,.
TGCAGCGCGATCGACAGGGACTATGGCTACACCTTC,CSAIDRDYGYTF,TRBD1,TRBJ1-2,TRBV29-1,few
TGTGCCAGCACCTGGGGAGGGCTGAACACTGAAGCTTTCTTT,CASTWGGLNTEAFF,.,TRBJ1-1,TRBV28,.
TGCGCCAGCAGCCAAGGGACTAGCAAAGAGACCCAGTACTTC,CASSQGTSKETQYF,TRBD2,TRBJ2-5,TRBV5-1,.
TGCGCCAGCAGCCGTTCCAGGGGGGATACGCAGTATTTT,CASSRSRGDTQYF,TRBD1,TRBJ2-3,TRBV4-1,.
TGTGCCAGCAGCTTAATTAGCGGGGGGAACCCTAGCACAGATACGCAGTATTTT,CASSLISGGNPSTDTQYF,TRBD2,TRBJ2-3,TRBV11-2,.
TGTGCCGGCAGCTTTACATCCGGGGGGCGTGAGTTCTTC,CAGSFTSGGREFF,.,TRBJ2-1,TRBV7-2,.
TGTGCCAGCAGCTTAGAGATTTTGGGTTCGGATGAGCAGTTCTTC,CASSLEILGSDEQFF,.,TRBJ2-1,TRBV7-2,few
TGCAGTGCTAGAGCCCCTAGCGGGGGGGATACGCAGTATTTT,CSARAPSGGDTQYF,TRBD2,TRBJ2-3,TRBV20-1,.
TGCGCCAGCAACTTGGGCGACAGGGCCCCATTTATCCCTCGTAACTATGGCTACACCTTC,CASNLGDRAPFIPRNYGYTF,TRBD1,TRBJ1-2,TRBV5-1,.
TGTGCCAGCAGCTTACGTTCAGGAGGGGGCGCCTACGAGCAGTACTTC,CASSLRSGGGAYEQYF,.,TRBJ2-7,TRBV11-1,.
TGCAGCGTTGTCAACCAGGGGGTCTACGAGCAGTACTTC,CSVVNQGVYEQYF,TRBD1,TRBJ2-7,TRBV29-1,few
TGTGCCAGCAGTTTATCGTCAGGACACGTGAACTATGGCTACACCTTC,CASSLSSGHVNYGYTF,.,TRBJ1-2,TRBV27,once
TGCAGTGCCTTAATATCAACCGGGGACAGCGCCTCCTACGAGCAGTACTTC,CSALISTGDSASYEQYF,TRBD1,TRBJ2-7,TRBV20-1,few
TGTGCCAGCAGCCGCCCCGGTCGCCCTAATGAAAAACTGTTTTTT,CASSRPGRPNEKLFF,.,TRBJ1-4,TRBV14,few
TGTGCCAGCAGCTTAAACGGGCGGAGGGGGCGCACCTATGGCTACACCTTC,CASSLNGRRGRTYGYTF,TRBD1,TRBJ1-2,TRBV7-2,.
TGTGCCACCTGGGGGGGCCGGACCAATCAGCCCCAGCATTTT,CATWGGRTNQPQHF,.,TRBJ1-5,TRBV15,.
TGTGCCAGCATCGCCGGGACAGGGTTCTACGAGCAGTACTTC,CASIAGTGFYEQYF,TRBD1,TRBJ2-7,TRBV6-2/TRBV6-3,.